These 22 T cell receptor beta chains came from one sample sequenced in a study of T cells in localized non-small cell lung cancer. Produced via immunoSEQ multiplex PCR; TCRdb's table is partial and in-frame only. The table has some 52,000 clones, more than 80% seen once. This specimen consisted of peripheral blood, obtained before any cancer treatment. Source of these receptors: a male donor aged 60 or over with stage III squamous cell lung carcinoma.

The chain links TRBV19 to TRBJ1-1, with D possibly matching TRBD1 (5 bases). The V and J ends lost 5 bases and 6 bases respectively, with 16 bases between them. This CDR3 spans 14 amino acids. Per the germline V gene, CDR1 is LNHDA and CDR2 is SQIVND (reference sequence). CDR3 sequence reads: CASSPRGTYSEAFF. CDR3 in DNA: TGTGCCAGTAGTCCCCGAGGGACGTATTCTGAAGCTTTCTTT. The full variable domain, completed using reference TRBV19 and TRBJ1-1, is DGGITQSPKYLFRKEGQNVTLSCEQNLNHDAMYWYRQDPGQGLRLIYYSQIVNDFQKGDIAEGYSVSREKKESFPLTVTSAQKNPTAFYLCASSPRGTYSEAFFGQGTRLTVV.

The V call is TRBV28, the J call TRBJ2-1; D gene uncertain. The CDR3 loop spans 11 amino acids. Per the germline V gene, CDR1 is MDHEN and CDR2 is SYDVKM. V was trimmed by 4 bases and J by 15 bases, leaving 13 bases between them. The CDR3 bases are TGTGCCAGCAGTTCCGGCCCCCGGACGTTCTTC. Translating gives CASSSGPRTFF.

The rearrangement joins TRBV10-3 to TRBJ1-5; no firm D call. Between the trimmed V and J ends, which lost 3 bases and 2 bases, there was a span of 8 bases. Germline-derived CDR1 and CDR2 are ENHRY and SYGVKD. The CDR3 has 14 residues. The CDR3 coding sequence is TGTGCCATCAGTGAACCGGAGGGCAATCAGCCCCAGCATTTT. As protein: CAISEPEGNQPQHF.

CDR3 sequence: CASILSQLLGEAFF. The DNA for the CDR3 is TGTGCCAGCATTTTATCACAGCTACTAGGCGAAGCTTTCTTT. The chain carries TRBV2 and TRBJ1-1; no clear D. The V end lost 7 bases, the J end lost 8 bases, and 20 bases lay between the germline ends. CDR1 and CDR2 (germline): SNHLY, FYNNEI. The CDR3 loop spans 14 amino acids.

This chain joins TRBV9 and TRBJ1-2, with D maybe TRBD1 (6 bases). The CDR3 spans 16 residues. Looked up from germline, CDR1 is SGDLS and CDR2 is YYNGEE. Trimming took 4 bases from V and 3 from J, leaving 19 bases between them. CDR3 in DNA: TGTGCCAGCAGCCCCCAGGCAATAAGGGGGGACTATGGCTACACCTTC. This translates into CASSPQAIRGDYGYTF.

The chain has TRBV18 and TRBJ2-7; TRBD1 or TRBD2 may be the D gene (7 bases each). Trimming removed 3 bases at V and 2 bases at J, with 11 bases between. This CDR3 region has 14 residues. Germline V gene lookup returns CDR1 KGHSH and CDR2 LQKENI. CDR3 sequence: CASSPRGTAYEQYF. Written as DNA, the CDR3 is TGTGCCAGCTCACCGCGGGGGACAGCCTACGAGCAGTACTTC.

This chain connects TRBV21-1 to TRBJ1-1. TRBV21-1 is shown as a pseudogene. This CDR3 contains 10 residues. This CDR3 reads CAGIGCEAFF. The CDR3 DNA reads TGTGCCGGGATAGGATGTGAAGCTTTCTTT.

The chain is built from TRBV5-1 and TRBJ2-2; D uncertain. Trimming shortened V by 6 bases and J by 2 bases, and 14 bases separated the two germline ends. The CDR3 spans 15 residues. Germline lookup yields CDR1 SGHRS and CDR2 YFSETQ. This CDR3 is CASTVKGGNTGELFF. CDR3 DNA: TGCGCCAGCACCGTTAAGGGCGGTAACACCGGGGAGCTGTTTTTT.

V usage is TRBV5-4 and J usage is TRBJ1-3, with 7 nucleotides matching TRBD1. The CDR3 is 15 residues long. J lost 9 bases, V lost 4 bases, and 13 bases had no gene match. CDR1 and CDR2 (germline): SGHNT, YYREEE (reference sequence). The CDR3 region is CASSPGTELVSTIYF. CDR3 DNA sequence: TGTGCCAGCAGCCCCGGGACAGAATTGGTGAGCACCATATATTTT.

This rearrangement joins TRBV30 to TRBJ1-1; D call uncertain. V lost 2 bases and J 1 base, leaving 5 bases between the germline ends. CDR3 length: 12 amino acids. Looked up from germline, CDR1 is GTSNPN and CDR2 is SVGIG (reference sequence). This CDR3 reads CAWSPRNTEAFF. The CDR3 DNA reads as TGTGCCTGGAGTCCTAGGAACACTGAAGCTTTCTTT.

V is TRBV6-6 and J is TRBJ2-2, with D perhaps matching TRBD1 (5 bases). This CDR3 has 14 residues. Trimming took off 4 bases at V and 0 bases at J, with 6 bases between the two ends. Germline V gives CDR1 MNHNY, CDR2 SVGAGI (reference sequence). For the CDR3, the DNA is TGTGCCAGCAGTTCGGACACGAACACCGGGGAGCTGTTTTTT. The encoded protein is CASSSDTNTGELFF.

The CDR3 loop is CASCLSIYEQYF. Written as DNA, the CDR3 is TGTGCCAGCTGCCTAAGTATCTACGAGCAGTACTTC. The genes are TRBV6-1 and TRBJ2-7; D unresolved. Deletions cut 8 bases from V and 3 bases from J, with 11 bases between. The CDR3 totals 12 residues. Germline V CDR1 and CDR2: MNHNS, SASEGT.

This chain links TRBV11-2 with TRBJ1-1; a possible D gene is TRBD1 (5 bases). The CDR3 loop spans 13 amino acids. V dropped 5 bases and J dropped 8 bases, with 15 bases sitting between them. Germline V gene lookup returns CDR1 SGHAT and CDR2 FQNNGV. CDR3 coding DNA: TGTGCCAGCAGCCCCGACAGATCTCAAGAAGCTTTCTTT. Its protein product is CASSPDRSQEAFF.

The CDR3 here is CASSLADGREQYF. CDR3 DNA: TGCGCCAGCAGCTTGGCCGATGGTCGCGAGCAGTACTTC. The chain couples TRBV5-1 to TRBJ2-7, with unresolved D. Per germline, CDR1 SGHRS and CDR2 YFSETQ. Trimming removed 0 bases from V and 6 bases from J, with 10 bases in between. This CDR3 is built from 13 residues. The whole variable domain, remainder taken from reference TRBV5-1 and TRBJ2-7, is KAGVTQTPRYLIKTRGQQVTLSCSPISGHRSVSWYQQTPGQGLQFLFEYFSETQRNKGNFPGRFSGRQFSNSRSEMNVSTLELGDSALYLCASSLADGREQYFGPGTRLTVT.

The chain has TRBV15 and TRBJ2-3; 7 positions agree with TRBD2. The trim removed 3 bases at V and 2 bases at J, leaving 8 bases unmatched. Looked up from germline, CDR1 is LNHNV and CDR2 is YYDKDF (reference sequence). CDR3 size: 16 residues. The CDR3: CATSRTGLGLTDTQYF. In DNA form, the CDR3 reads TGTGCCACCAGCAGGACCGGACTAGGCCTCACAGATACGCAGTATTTT.

The chain links TRBV6-1 to TRBJ2-1; TRBD2 agrees at 11 bases. Germline V lookup: CDR1 MNHNS, CDR2 SASEGT. The CDR3 has 15 residues. V shed 5 bases, J shed 5 bases, and the junction held 5 bases outside the gene matches. CDR3 amino acids: CASSHPGLADNEQFF. In DNA, the CDR3 is TGTGCCAGCAGTCATCCGGGACTAGCGGACAATGAGCAGTTCTTC.

CDR3 in amino acids: CASSPSAGTDTQYF. The DNA of the CDR3 is TGCGCCAGCAGCCCAAGTGCGGGGACAGATACGCAGTATTTT. The V gene is TRBV4-1, the J gene TRBJ2-3; maybe TRBD2 (6 bases). CDR1 MGHRA and CDR2 YSYEKL come from the germline V gene. The CDR3 is 14 residues long. V lost 4 bases and J 3 bases, leaving 11 bases between the germline ends.

The gene calls are TRBV7-9 and TRBJ2-3; 7 nucleotides align to TRBD2. The germline gives CDR1 SEHNR, CDR2 FQNEAQ (reference sequence). This CDR3 is built from 15 residues. J gave up 5 bases and V 6 bases, and 11 bases lay outside the gene matches. The CDR3 coding sequence is TGTGCCAGCAGTGCCGGGACTACCTACGGAGATACGCAGTATTTT. Protein: CASSAGTTYGDTQYF.

The chain employs TRBV5-6 and TRBJ1-6, with 9 bases that match TRBD1. This CDR3 region has 13 residues. V dropped 5 bases and J dropped 13; count of bases not matched to a gene: 7. The germline CDR1 and CDR2 sequences are SGHDT and YYEEEE. CDR3 nucleotide sequence: TGTGCCAGCAGGGGGACAGGGACAGTTCCCCTCCACTTT. It yields the protein CASRGTGTVPLHF.

The rearrangement uses TRBV29-1 and TRBJ1-1; 8 bases map to TRBD1. V was clipped by 6 bases and J by 8 bases; unmatched bases: 11. The CDR3 loop spans 13 amino acids. In germline, CDR1 is SQVTM, CDR2 ANQGSEA. The CDR3 DNA is TGCAGCGTAAAGGACAGGGTGCTGTCGGAAGCTTTCTTT. It is translated as CSVKDRVLSEAFF. Based on the CDR3 plus reference TRBV29-1 and TRBJ1-1, the full variable domain is SAVISQKPSRDICQRGTSLTIQCQVDSQVTMMFWYRQQPGQSLTLIATANQGSEATYESGFVIDKFPISRPNLTFSTLTVSNMSPEDSSIYLCSVKDRVLSEAFFGQGTRLTVV.

The CDR3 nucleotides read TGTGCCAGCTCGCCCTACATGGGGGACACTGAAGCTTTCTTT. Residues: CASSPYMGDTEAFF. The chain joins TRBV18 to TRBJ1-1; D perhaps matches TRBD1 (5 bases). V gave up 6 bases and J gave up 3 bases, with 14 bases separating them. CDR1 is KGHSH and CDR2 is LQKENI in the germline V gene. There are 14 residues in the CDR3.

The chain combines TRBV14 with TRBJ2-3; 8 bases are a match to TRBD2. CDR3 size: 17 residues. V lost 0 bases to trimming and J lost 5 bases; unmatched junction nucleotides: 10. Looked up from germline, CDR1 is SGHDN and CDR2 is FVKESK. The DNA of the CDR3 is TGTGCCAGCAGCCAAGATCGAGCGGGAGCACCCGGAGATACGCAGTATTTT. It translates to CASSQDRAGAPGDTQYF.